This T cell receptor (beta chain) was found in a study of vaccination and CD4 T cells after COVID-19. In the study overall: Across the group, participants received two doses of either BNT162b2 or mRNA-1273 vaccine.

This sample's treatment: 10-day PBMC culture with coronavirus spike peptide pools or control peptides (ViraFEST assay). Before TCRs were sequenced, ViraFEST expanded antigen-specific T cells with peptide pools. Half of the medium was exchanged for fresh IL-2 medium, first on day 3 and then on day 7. This clonotype was seen a handful of times. Its antigen remains unknown. Cultured CD4+ T cell DNA underwent sequencing with the Oncomine TCR Beta short-read assay. TCRdb passed the PCR reads through MiXCR, listing each CDR3 protein once. This table has some 16,000 distinct CDR3 sequences, around 52% appearing once. The CDR3 totals 15 residues. V was clipped by 6 bases and J by 5 bases; unmatched bases: 10. CDR1 and CDR2 (germline): SGHTA, FQGTGA.

The clonotype originates from a human donor who had recovered from COVID-19. The sequenced sample was CD4+ T cells from blood, cultured in vitro. The V and J genes are TRBV7-3 and TRBJ2-7, with 10 bases lining up with TRBD2. The CDR3 DNA reads as TGTGCCAGCAGTTACCAAGCGGGAGGGCTAAACGAGCAGTACTTC. Its translation: CASSYQAGGLNEQYF.